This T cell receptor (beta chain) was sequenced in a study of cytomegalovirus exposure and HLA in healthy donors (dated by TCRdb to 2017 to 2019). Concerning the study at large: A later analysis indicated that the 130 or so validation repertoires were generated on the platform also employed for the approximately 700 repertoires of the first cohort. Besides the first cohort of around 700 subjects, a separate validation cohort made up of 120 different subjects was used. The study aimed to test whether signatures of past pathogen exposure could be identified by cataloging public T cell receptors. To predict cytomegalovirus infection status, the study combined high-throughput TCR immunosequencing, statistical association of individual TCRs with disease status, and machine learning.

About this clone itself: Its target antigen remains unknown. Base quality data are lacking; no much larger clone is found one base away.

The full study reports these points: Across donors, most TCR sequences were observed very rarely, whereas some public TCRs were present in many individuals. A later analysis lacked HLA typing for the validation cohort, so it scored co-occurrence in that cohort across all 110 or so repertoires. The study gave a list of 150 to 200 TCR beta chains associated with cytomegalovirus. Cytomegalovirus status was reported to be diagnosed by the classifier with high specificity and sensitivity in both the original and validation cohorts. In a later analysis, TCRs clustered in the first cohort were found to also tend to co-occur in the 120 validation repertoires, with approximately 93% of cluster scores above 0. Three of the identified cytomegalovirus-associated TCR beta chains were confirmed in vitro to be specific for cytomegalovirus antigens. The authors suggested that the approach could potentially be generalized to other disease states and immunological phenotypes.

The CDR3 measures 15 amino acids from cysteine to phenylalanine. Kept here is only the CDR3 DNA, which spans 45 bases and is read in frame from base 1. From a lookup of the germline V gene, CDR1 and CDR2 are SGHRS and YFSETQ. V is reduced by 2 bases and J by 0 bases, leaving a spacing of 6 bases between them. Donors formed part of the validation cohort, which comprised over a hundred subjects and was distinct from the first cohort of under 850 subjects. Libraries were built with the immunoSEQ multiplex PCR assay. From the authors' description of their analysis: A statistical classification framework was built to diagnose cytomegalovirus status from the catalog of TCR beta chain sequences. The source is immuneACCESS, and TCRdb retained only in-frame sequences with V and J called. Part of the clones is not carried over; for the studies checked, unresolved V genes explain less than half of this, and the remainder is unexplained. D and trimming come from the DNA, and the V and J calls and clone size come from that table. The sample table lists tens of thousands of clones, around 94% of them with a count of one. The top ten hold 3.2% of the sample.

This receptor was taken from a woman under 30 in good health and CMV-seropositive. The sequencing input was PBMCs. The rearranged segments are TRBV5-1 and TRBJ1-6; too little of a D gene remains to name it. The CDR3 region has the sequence CASSFESSYNSPLHF. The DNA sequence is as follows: TGCGCCAGCAGCTTTGAGAGCTCCTATAATTCACCCCTCCACTTT.